This is a list of T cell receptor beta chains from one sample in a study of OX40 agonist ivuxolimab in advanced cancers. The method was immunoSEQ multiplex PCR; TCRdb's version includes in-frame clones alone and lacks a portion of them. The repertoire includes some 66,000 clones, 85% of them detected once, and roughly 0.9% sits in the top ten. This material consisted of CD4+ or CD8+ T cells sorted from blood, taken in a trial of the OX40 agonist ivuxolimab. These receptors were obtained from an adult with an advanced solid tumor such as melanoma, head and neck, liver or kidney cancer. Both conserved end residues are part of each CDR3. D genes are given only for firm matches. The listing skips clone size in some rows; elsewhere it reads once, few, many or a size class.

.,TRBJ2-3,TRBV21-1,.,CASSKRGEDATRGTDTQYF,TGTGCCAGCAGCAAACGGGGGGAGGACGCCACTCGGGGCACAGATACGCAGTATTTT
.,TRBJ1-3,TRBV7-9,.,CASSSWTGRTDTIYF,TGTGCCAGCAGCTCCTGGACGGGCCGAACGGACACCATATATTTT
.,TRBJ2-3,TRBV7-2,.,CASSFSLTNTQYF,TGTGCCAGCAGCTTTTCCCTCACTAATACGCAGTATTTT
once,TRBJ2-7,TRBV5-1,.,CASSLAVSSYEQYF,TGCGCCAGCAGCTTGGCGGTTAGCTCCTACGAGCAGTACTTC
.,TRBJ2-7,TRBV6-1,TRBD1,CASSPRTGGGEQYF,TGTGCCAGCAGTCCGCGGACAGGGGGCGGTGAGCAGTACTTC
once,TRBJ1-6,TRBV5-4,.,CASSLVAGDRNSPLHF,TGTGCCAGCAGCTTGGTGGCAGGGGATAGGAATTCACCCCTCCACTTT
.,TRBJ1-5,TRBV11-3,.,CASSLLLSSNQPQHF,TGTGCCAGCAGCTTATTACTCTCTAGCAATCAGCCCCAGCATTTT
once,TRBJ2-5,TRBV30,TRBD1,CAWATGTAETQYF,TGTGCCTGGGCGACCGGGACAGCGGAGACCCAGTACTTC
.,TRBJ2-7,TRBV30,TRBD1,CAWRGQGASYEQYF,TGTGCCTGGAGGGGACAGGGTGCCTCCTACGAGCAGTACTTC
.,TRBJ1-2,TRBV6-1,TRBD1,CASTQGQGAGGYTF,TGTGCCAGCACCCAAGGACAGGGGGCCGGCGGCTACACCTTC
.,TRBJ2-2,TRBV5-5,TRBD1,CASSFGTVNTGELFF,TGTGCCAGCAGCTTCGGGACAGTGAACACCGGGGAGCTGTTTTTT
once,TRBJ2-7,TRBV5-1,.,CASSALLKRPYEQYF,TGCGCCAGCAGCGCCCTTTTGAAGCGTCCCTACGAGCAGTACTTC
.,TRBJ1-1,TRBV11-3,.,CASSFSGANTEAFF,TGTGCCAGCAGCTTTTCGGGGGCGAACACTGAAGCTTTCTTT
.,TRBJ2-6,TRBV4-1,.,CASSPLTGSNSGANVLTF,TGCGCCAGCAGCCCCCTTACAGGGTCCAACTCTGGGGCCAACGTCCTGACTTTC